This T cell receptor beta chain came from a study of post-analysis software for immune sequencing data. At the level of the study: Included among the disease courses, which were recorded for the cohort, were relapsing-remitting, secondary progressive and progressive-relapsing multiple sclerosis.

Each TCR beta cDNA library carried unique molecular identifiers. Some 500,000 cDNA molecules were recovered from an input of about 0.9 to 10 million T cells. Using its own MiXCR run on the PCR reads, TCRdb lists one record per CDR3 protein. The data show about 570,000 distinct CDR3 sequences, roughly 34% seen once. Points on this clonotype: What it binds is unknown.

Findings and caveats of the study: A significant reduction in normalized Chao1 diversity was observed in multiple sclerosis patients versus controls.

The receptor comes from a girl aged 2 to 17 with multiple sclerosis. The specimen sequenced was blood.

The CDR3 protein is CASRSEDSGANVLTF. The CDR3 DNA reads as TGTGCCAGCCGGTCGGAAGACTCTGGGGCCAACGTCCTGACTTTC. The chain has TRBV9 and TRBJ2-6, with D unclear. CDR3 size: 15 residues. V was trimmed by 7 bases and J by 0 bases, leaving 11 bases between them. The germline CDR1 and CDR2 sequences are SGDLS and YYNGEE.